The present TCR beta chain was sequenced within a study of shared clonotypes between healthy human individuals. V was pared by 5 bases and J by 5 bases, with 16 bases between. This CDR3 has 15 amino acids. The V gene's germline CDR1 is SEHNR and CDR2 FQNEAQ (reference sequence). Here immunoSEQ multiplex PCR was the method, and the copy in TCRdb shows in-frame clones only, minus some. The sample includes some 1.1 million clones, roughly 77% seen only once; the top ten take roughly 0.9%. CD45RA-negative memory and CD45RA+ naive subsets were split from the CD4+ cells. The sequenced sample was memory CD4+ T cells from PBMCs. The subset was: CD45RA-negative fraction. This sequence originates from a man between 18 and 35 years old in good health. Some clones in this sample may be carry-over from other donors' samples. The chain employs TRBV7-9 and TRBJ2-1; D is unclear. CDR3 DNA: TGTGCCAGCAGCCCTCTCAAGGGAAGGGACAATGAGCAGTTCTTC. Translated: CASSPLKGRDNEQFF.